This TCR beta chain was retrieved from a study of T-cell memory formation after mild COVID-19. Germline CDR1 SGHRS, CDR2 YFSETQ. V gave up 1 base and J gave up 2 bases; unmatched junction bases: 5. This CDR3 is built from 15 residues. In TCRdb, the 5' RACE reads were re-called with MiXCR into one record per CDR3 protein. Among a few hundred thousand distinct CDR3 sequences, roughly 19% were seen once, and the ten largest hold roughly a fifth. The J gene is TRBJ2-5, the V gene TRBV5-1; 7 bases align to TRBD2. The source is a man in his late teens or twenties who had mild COVID-19 (a few samples of this study predate the infection). Cell type and time point are not known. What was sequenced was PBMCs or a T cell subset sorted from them (not recorded which). The CDR3 nucleotides read TGCGCCAGCAGCTTGAGCGGGGTTGTACAAGAGACCCAGTACTTC. This gives the protein CASSLSGVVQETQYF.